The 5 T cell receptor beta chains reported below all come from one sample, sequenced in a study of cytomegalovirus exposure and HLA in healthy donors. PCR primers comprised 60 Vbeta and 13 Jbeta primers. Sequenced by immunoSEQ multiplex PCR; TCRdb stores in-frame clones only, minus some. The sample consists of some 130,000 clones, roughly 77% of them appearing once. The sequencing input was PBMCs. These receptors all stem from a female donor in good health and CMV-seronegative.

J is TRBJ2-1 and V is TRBV15; TRBD1 might be the D (6 bases). The CDR3 runs 15 residues. V was cut by 7 bases and J by 2 bases, with 15 bases left in between. Germline lookup yields CDR1 LNHNV and CDR2 YYDKDF (reference sequence). The CDR3 loop is CATTETTGTYNEQFF. Here the CDR3 DNA reads TGTGCCACCACCGAGACGACAGGAACCTACAATGAGCAGTTCTTC.

This chain links TRBV15 with TRBJ2-7, with a weak D call TRBD1 (6 bases). Germline-derived CDR1 and CDR2 are LNHNV and YYDKDF (reference sequence). The CDR3 length is 14 residues. V shed 1 base and J shed 6 bases, with 13 bases lying between them. Here the CDR3 reads CATSRAGTTAEQYF. The CDR3 DNA reads TGTGCCACCAGCAGAGCAGGGACAACGGCCGAGCAGTACTTC.

The rearrangement uses TRBV5-1 and TRBJ1-6; D call uncertain. V was trimmed by 4 bases and J by 4 bases, leaving 15 bases between them. Germline assignment: CDR1 SGHRS and CDR2 YFSETQ. This CDR3 has 16 residues. CDR3 loop: CASSLLQRVYNSPLHF. DNA for the CDR3: TGCGCCAGCAGCCTACTCCAGAGGGTATATAATTCACCCCTCCACTTT. Full variable domain (remainder filled in from reference TRBV5-1 and TRBJ1-6): KAGVTQTPRYLIKTRGQQVTLSCSPISGHRSVSWYQQTPGQGLQFLFEYFSETQRNKGNFPGRFSGRQFSNSRSEMNVSTLELGDSALYLCASSLLQRVYNSPLHFGNGTRLTVT.

This clone occurred once. The chain recombines TRBV10-1 with TRBJ1-1, with 7 bases that match TRBD1. The CDR3 sequence is 13 residues long. Germline loops: CDR1 WNHNN, CDR2 SYGVQD (reference sequence). After removal of 3 bases from V and 5 bases from J, the junction contained 3 bases not matched to a gene. CDR3 in DNA: TGCGCCAGCAGTGAAGGGGGCGTAACTGAAGCTTTCTTT. Encoded protein: CASSEGGVTEAFF.

The chain uses TRBV7-6 and TRBJ2-5, with TRBD2 matching over 8 bases. V gave up 5 bases and J gave up 4 bases; unmatched junction bases: 6. The CDR3 runs to 14 residues. The germline V gene has CDR1 SGHVS and CDR2 FNYEAQ. The CDR3, as DNA: TGTGCCAGCAGCCCTCGGGAGGGAGCAGAGACCCAGTACTTC. Amino acid sequence: CASSPREGAETQYF.